Listed below are T cell receptor beta chains from one sample, sequenced in a study of blood T cell repertoires in COVID-19. Here immunoSEQ multiplex PCR was the method, and the copy in TCRdb shows in-frame clones only, minus some. The top ten hold roughly 2.5% of the sample, which has about 200,000 clones, about four fifths seen once. Sequencing was carried out using peripheral blood. The source of these receptors is a woman aged 40 to 50 with active or convalescent COVID-19. The CDR3 runs from the conserved cysteine through the conserved F or W. The D gene is left open where the match is weak. Expanded clones get a size class; other rows say once, few or many, or leave the size out.

j_call clone_size d_call v_call cdr3_nt cdr3_aa
TRBJ2-1 NA NA TRBV6-6 TGTGCCAGCAGTTACACCCGGGGTGGCAATGAGCAGTTCTTC CASSYTRGGNEQFF
TRBJ2-7 NA NA TRBV2 TGTGCCAGCAGTCCCACCGGGTCACAGGTATACGAGCAGTACTTC CASSPTGSQVYEQYF
TRBJ1-4 NA NA TRBV28 TGTGCCAGCAGTCCACCGGGGTTAGGCAGTGAAAAACTGTTTTTT CASSPPGLGSEKLFF
TRBJ2-4 NA TRBD2 TRBV5-6 TGTGCCAGCAGCTTGGCGGGGGGGGCCAGGAACATTCAGTACTTC CASSLAGGARNIQYF
TRBJ2-1 NA NA TRBV6-5 TGTGCCAGCAGGCCCAGCTCCTACAATGAGCAGTTCTTC CASRPSSYNEQFF
TRBJ1-2 NA NA TRBV14 TGTGCCAGCAGCCAAGAGAGAGTATATGGCTACACCTTC CASSQERVYGYTF
TRBJ2-1 NA TRBD2 TRBV4-2 TGTGCCAGCAGCCAGTCACAGGTAGTGGGAGGGCTAGACAATGAGCAGTTCTTC CASSQSQVVGGLDNEQFF
TRBJ2-2 NA TRBD1 TRBV3-1/TRBV3-2 TGTGCCAGCAGCGGCTACAGGGGGACCGGGGAGCTGTTTTTT CASSGYRGTGELFF
TRBJ1-2 few TRBD1 TRBV28 TGTGCCAGCTCCAGGGGGCTAGACTATGGCTACACCTTC CASSRGLDYGYTF
TRBJ2-5 few NA TRBV9 TGTGCCAGTAACCGGGACACCCAAGAGACCCAGTACTTC CASNRDTQETQYF
TRBJ2-1 NA NA TRBV19 TGTGCCAGTAGTATAGATCTTAGTTCATACTACAATGAGCAGTTCTTC CASSIDLSSYYNEQFF
TRBJ2-1 NA TRBD1 TRBV5-5 TGTGCCAGCAGCCATCAGGGGGCCAGCTCCTACAATGAGCAGTTCTTC CASSHQGASSYNEQFF
TRBJ2-1 NA NA TRBV6-5 TGTGCCAGCAGTTACGGGGGGAATGAGCAGTTCTTC CASSYGGNEQFF
TRBJ2-5 NA NA TRBV24-1 TGTGCCACCAGTGATTTGCCGGGAGAGACCCAGTACTTC CATSDLPGETQYF
TRBJ1-1 NA NA TRBV7-2 TGTGCCAGCAGCTCCCAAGGGGGGGGCTTGAACACTGAAGCTTTCTTT CASSSQGGGLNTEAFF
TRBJ2-5 NA NA TRBV7-6 TGTGCCAGCAGCTTACGACAAGGTCCCCGCCTAGAGACCCAGTACTTC CASSLRQGPRLETQYF
TRBJ1-4 NA NA TRBV11-3 TGTGCCAGCAGCGGACAACAGGGATTTGGGGTTGCAACTAATGAAAAACTGTTTTTT CASSGQQGFGVATNEKLFF
TRBJ2-3 NA NA TRBV25-1 TGTGCCAGCAGTGAATCGGGTTCAAGGGGTAGGGGTACGCAGTATTTT CASSESGSRGRGTQYF
TRBJ1-4 NA TRBD1 TRBV7-2 TGTGCCAGCAGCACCCGACAGGGGGTAAAGGAAAAACTGTTTTTT CASSTRQGVKEKLFF
TRBJ2-3 NA NA TRBV11-3 TGTGCCAGCAGGACTACCCGATCAGATACGCAGTATTTT CASRTTRSDTQYF
TRBJ2-1 NA TRBD1 TRBV11-3 TGTGCCAGCAGCTCGCCGGGACAGGGGAACAATGAGCAGTTCTTC CASSSPGQGNNEQFF
TRBJ2-7 NA TRBD2 TRBV6-2/TRBV6-3 TGTGCCAGCAGCCCCGGGACGGGGGGCTCCTACGAGCAGTACTTC CASSPGTGGSYEQYF
TRBJ1-6 NA NA TRBV5-5 TGTGCCAGCAGCTTGGGCGTGGGGGGGAATTCACCCCTCCACTTT CASSLGVGGNSPLHF
TRBJ1-1 NA TRBD1 TRBV7-6 TGTGCCAGCAGCCCCATAACAGGGGGAGGCACTGAAGCTTTCTTT CASSPITGGGTEAFF
TRBJ1-6 NA TRBD1 TRBV6-5 TGTGCCAGCAGTTACTTGCCGGGACAGAAAAATTCACCCCTCCACTTT CASSYLPGQKNSPLHF
TRBJ2-3 NA NA TRBV30 TGTGCCTGGACCCCCTCGAGTCACTATTCAGATACGCAGTATTTT CAWTPSSHYSDTQYF
TRBJ1-2 NA TRBD1 TRBV4-1 TGCGCCAGCAGCCAGGGAACAGGGGAGGGCTACACCTTC CASSQGTGEGYTF
TRBJ2-7 NA TRBD1 TRBV3-1/TRBV3-2 TGTGCCAGCAGCCAAGGGGGACAGGGGGCTAGGGAGCAGTACTTC CASSQGGQGAREQYF
TRBJ1-1 once NA TRBV24-1 TGTGCCACCAGTGATTCGTACGGCACTGAAGCTTTCTTT CATSDSYGTEAFF
TRBJ1-1 NA TRBD1 TRBV6-5 TGTGCCAGCTGGGGCAGGGGGATCACTGAAGCTTTCTTT CASWGRGITEAFF
TRBJ1-1 NA NA TRBV30 TGTGCCTGGAGCCGAGAAACAGCACTGGGCACTGAAGCTTTCTTT CAWSRETALGTEAFF
TRBJ1-1 NA TRBD1 TRBV7-2 TGTGCCAGCAGCCCCACCGGGACAGGGGAAGAAGCTTTCTTT CASSPTGTGEEAFF
TRBJ1-5 NA NA TRBV6-5 TGTGCCAGCAGTCCGGGTCTCAATCAGCCCCAGCATTTT CASSPGLNQPQHF
TRBJ1-3 NA TRBD1 TRBV28 TGTGCCAGCAGTGGAACAGGGGGCCGTGGAAACACCATATATTTT CASSGTGGRGNTIYF
TRBJ2-5 NA NA TRBV30 TGTGCCTGGAGTCGGGGGGCAGAGACCCAGTACTTC CAWSRGAETQYF
TRBJ2-3 NA TRBD2 TRBV5-1 TGCGCCAGCAGCACCGGACTAGCGGGAGGGCCCTCCGATACGCAGTATTTT CASSTGLAGGPSDTQYF
TRBJ1-1 NA TRBD1 TRBV7-8 TGTGCCAGCAGCTTCTCAAGACAGGGCCGGAACACTGAAGCTTTCTTT CASSFSRQGRNTEAFF
TRBJ2-7 NA TRBD1 TRBV18 TGTGCCAGCTCACTTGACAGGGTAGGTCCCTACGAGCAGTACTTC CASSLDRVGPYEQYF
TRBJ2-7 NA NA TRBV29-1 TGCAGCGTTGAAACCAGTGACGAGCAGTACTTC CSVETSDEQYF
TRBJ2-5 NA NA TRBV27 TGTGCCAGCAGTTTATCGGGGGGGGCCTCAGAGACCCAGTACTTC CASSLSGGASETQYF
TRBJ2-4 NA NA TRBV2 TGTGCCAGCTGTCCGGACAGCCAGATCCAAAACATTCAGTACTTC CASCPDSQIQNIQYF
TRBJ2-3 NA NA TRBV29-1 TGCAGCGTGGCCGGAGGGCGTAAAGGCACAGATACGCAGTATTTT CSVAGGRKGTDTQYF
TRBJ2-7 NA NA TRBV12-2 TGTGCAAGTCGCTTAGATGGGTGGGGATCTAGCGGGAGGGCCGGTGGGGAGCAGTACTTC CASRLDGWGSSGRAGGEQYF
TRBJ1-4 NA TRBD1 TRBV7-6 TGTGCCAGCAGCCGTGAACAGGGGGCGAACGAAAAACTGTTTTTT CASSREQGANEKLFF
TRBJ2-3 NA NA TRBV29-1 TGCAGCGTTGAACGGACAGACACAGATACGCAGTATTTT CSVERTDTDTQYF
TRBJ1-2 once TRBD1 TRBV29-1 TGCAGCGCTGTGGACAGGGAGGATGGCTACACCTTC CSAVDREDGYTF
TRBJ1-1 NA NA TRBV30 TGTGCCTGGAGTCCCTCCTACGTGGGGGCGGCTTTCTTT CAWSPSYVGAAFF
TRBJ1-6 NA TRBD1 TRBV5-6 TGTGCCAGCAGCGGAATGAGGACAGGGGGGAGGTCACCCCTCCACTTT CASSGMRTGGRSPLHF
TRBJ2-7 NA NA TRBV20-1 TGCAGTGCTAGTCCCGGACAAGTCCACGAGCAGTACTTC CSASPGQVHEQYF
TRBJ2-7 NA NA TRBV2 TGTGCCAGCAATAGCGGCGTGACGGTACCCTACGAGCAGTACTTC CASNSGVTVPYEQYF